The 8 T cell receptor beta chains in this list originate from one sample, sequenced in a study of blood T cell repertoires in COVID-19 (dated by TCRdb to 2020 to 2022). The library was made by the immunoSEQ multiplex PCR assay. TCRdb re-hosts the immuneACCESS table, in-frame sequences only. Its copies lack some clones; in the studies checked, an unresolved V gene accounts for under half of them, and the cause for the rest is not known. The sample profile shows a few hundred thousand clones; 87% of them were found once. In total, the top ten clones hold 1.5% to 2.5% of the sample. The sequenced sample was PBMCs or T cells enriched from blood (not recorded which). Receptors originate from a man aged 35 to 55 in a cohort exposed to, infected with or recovered from COVID-19 (not recorded which).

The V gene is TRBV7-9, the J gene TRBJ1-4; D is undetermined. The germline gives CDR1 SEHNR, CDR2 FQNEAQ (reference sequence). V dropped 0 bases and J dropped 1 base, with 3 bases sitting between them. The CDR3 loop spans 14 amino acids. The CDR3 sequence is CASSLAGTNEKLFF. The CDR3 coding sequence is TGTGCCAGCAGCTTAGCCGGAACTAATGAAAAACTGTTTTTT.

V gene TRBV15 combines with J gene TRBJ2-3; tentative D call: TRBD2 (5 bases). V was pared by 0 bases and J by 6 bases, with 7 bases between. CDR3 length equals 13 residues. CDR1 and CDR2 from the germline V gene are LNHNV and YYDKDF (reference sequence). The CDR3 reads CATSRDPGDTQYF. The CDR3 DNA reads TGTGCCACCAGCAGAGATCCGGGGGATACGCAGTATTTT.

The V and J genes are TRBV18 and TRBJ1-5, with no clear D. V dropped 3 bases and J dropped 4 bases, with 7 bases sitting between them. The CDR3 loop spans 13 amino acids. The V gene's germline CDR1 is KGHSH and CDR2 LQKENI. This chain's CDR3 is CASSPSGNQPQHF. CDR3 DNA sequence: TGTGCCAGCTCACCGTCGGGGAATCAGCCCCAGCATTTT. Supplemented by reference TRBV18 and TRBJ1-5, the full variable domain reads NAGVMQNPRHLVRRRGQEARLRCSPMKGHSHVYWYRQLPEEGLKFMVYLQKENIIDESGMPKERFSAEFPKEGPSILRIQQVVRGDSAAYFCASSPSGNQPQHFGDGTRLSIL.

This chain joins TRBV7-7 and TRBJ2-1, with D perhaps TRBD1 (6 bases). Trimming removed 4 bases at V and 5 bases at J, with 18 bases between. The CDR3 has 16 residues. The germline V gene has CDR1 SSHAT and CDR2 FNYEAQ (reference sequence). Here the CDR3 DNA reads TGTGCCAGCAGCTCAAGGGGGAACAACGGCAACAATGAGCAGTTCTTC. Its protein product is CASSSRGNNGNNEQFF.

V and J are TRBV11-2 and TRBJ2-7; 11 bases map to TRBD2. Germline values: CDR1 SGHAT, CDR2 FQNNGV. The junction had 4 bases not matched to a gene; V was cut back by 5 bases and J by 4 bases. The CDR3 consists of 14 residues. CDR3 in amino acids: CASSTGLAAYEQYF. The CDR3 DNA follows: TGTGCCAGCAGCACGGGACTAGCGGCGTACGAGCAGTACTTC.

This sequence joins TRBV2 and TRBJ2-1, with 11 bases lining up with TRBD2. The CDR3 covers 13 residues. V gave up 10 bases and J gave up 3 bases; unmatched junction bases: 2. Germline V gives CDR1 SNHLY, CDR2 FYNNEI. In DNA form, the CDR3 reads TGTGCCACGACTAGCGGGATCTACAATGAGCAGTTCTTC. Translated, it gives CATTSGIYNEQFF.

The chain carries TRBV11-2 and TRBJ1-3; 11 bases are a match to TRBD1. This CDR3 comprises 19 residues. Germline V gives CDR1 SGHAT, CDR2 FQNNGV. Trimming took 6 bases from V and 2 from J; bases not matched to a gene: 15. Written as DNA, the CDR3 is TGTGCCAGCAGTAAAACCGGGACAGGGGGTTTGTCGGCTGGAAACACCATATATTTT. Amino acids: CASSKTGTGGLSAGNTIYF. Combining the CDR3 with reference TRBV11-2 and TRBJ1-3 gives the whole variable domain EAGVAQSPRYKIIEKRQSVAFWCNPISGHATLYWYQQILGQGPKLLIQFQNNGVVDDSQLPKDRFSAERLKGVDSTLKIQPAKLEDSAVYLCASSKTGTGGLSAGNTIYFGEGSWLTVV.

The CDR3 nucleotides read TGTGCCAGCAGCCGGGACAGGCCGAACACTGAAGCTTTCTTT. Its protein is CASSRDRPNTEAFF. The V call is TRBV3-1 (or the pseudogene TRBV3-2), the J call TRBJ1-1; 8 bases fit TRBD1. The CDR3 spans 14 residues. The germline V gene encodes CDR1 LGHDT and CDR2 YNNKEL (reference sequence). J lost 1 base, V lost 4 bases, and 2 bases had no gene match.